This T cell receptor (beta chain) was observed in a study of shared clonotypes between healthy human individuals. Per the germline V gene, CDR1 is SEHNR and CDR2 is FQNEAQ (reference sequence). The CDR3 runs 15 residues. Trimming removed 5 bases at V and 6 bases at J, with 20 bases between. The method was immunoSEQ multiplex PCR; TCRdb's version includes in-frame clones alone and lacks a portion of them. The sample records 2 million to 2.5 million clones, 80% to 95% being singletons. This chain uses TRBV7-9 with TRBJ2-7, with D possibly being TRBD1 (5 bases). This clonotype was obtained from a young man in good health. Some clones in this sample may be carry-over from other donors' samples. The sequencing input was naive CD4+ T cells from PBMCs. The sample's subset: CD45RA+ positively selected. The CDR3 is CASSLPIAGRREQYF. The CDR3 DNA sequence: TGTGCCAGCAGCCTCCCCATCGCAGGGCGGCGCGAGCAGTACTTC. Supplemented by reference TRBV7-9 and TRBJ2-7, the full variable domain reads DTGVSQNPRHKITKRGQNVTFRCDPISEHNRLYWYRQTLGQGPEFLTYFQNEAQLEKSRLLSDRFSAERPKGSFSTLEIQRTEQGDSAMYLCASSLPIAGRREQYFGPGTRLTVT.